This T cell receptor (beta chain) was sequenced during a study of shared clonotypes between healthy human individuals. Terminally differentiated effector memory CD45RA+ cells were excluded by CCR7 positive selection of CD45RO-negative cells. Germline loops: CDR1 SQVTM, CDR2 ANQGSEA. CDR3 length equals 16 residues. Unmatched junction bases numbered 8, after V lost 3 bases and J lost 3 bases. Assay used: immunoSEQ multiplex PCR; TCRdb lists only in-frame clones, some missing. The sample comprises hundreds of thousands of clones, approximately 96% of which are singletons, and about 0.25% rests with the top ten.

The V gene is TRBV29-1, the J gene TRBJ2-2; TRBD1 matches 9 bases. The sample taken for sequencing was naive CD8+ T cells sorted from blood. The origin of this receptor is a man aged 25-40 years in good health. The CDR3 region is CSVDGAGTGYTGELFF. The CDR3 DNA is TGCAGCGTTGATGGGGCCGGGACAGGGTACACCGGGGAGCTGTTTTTT.